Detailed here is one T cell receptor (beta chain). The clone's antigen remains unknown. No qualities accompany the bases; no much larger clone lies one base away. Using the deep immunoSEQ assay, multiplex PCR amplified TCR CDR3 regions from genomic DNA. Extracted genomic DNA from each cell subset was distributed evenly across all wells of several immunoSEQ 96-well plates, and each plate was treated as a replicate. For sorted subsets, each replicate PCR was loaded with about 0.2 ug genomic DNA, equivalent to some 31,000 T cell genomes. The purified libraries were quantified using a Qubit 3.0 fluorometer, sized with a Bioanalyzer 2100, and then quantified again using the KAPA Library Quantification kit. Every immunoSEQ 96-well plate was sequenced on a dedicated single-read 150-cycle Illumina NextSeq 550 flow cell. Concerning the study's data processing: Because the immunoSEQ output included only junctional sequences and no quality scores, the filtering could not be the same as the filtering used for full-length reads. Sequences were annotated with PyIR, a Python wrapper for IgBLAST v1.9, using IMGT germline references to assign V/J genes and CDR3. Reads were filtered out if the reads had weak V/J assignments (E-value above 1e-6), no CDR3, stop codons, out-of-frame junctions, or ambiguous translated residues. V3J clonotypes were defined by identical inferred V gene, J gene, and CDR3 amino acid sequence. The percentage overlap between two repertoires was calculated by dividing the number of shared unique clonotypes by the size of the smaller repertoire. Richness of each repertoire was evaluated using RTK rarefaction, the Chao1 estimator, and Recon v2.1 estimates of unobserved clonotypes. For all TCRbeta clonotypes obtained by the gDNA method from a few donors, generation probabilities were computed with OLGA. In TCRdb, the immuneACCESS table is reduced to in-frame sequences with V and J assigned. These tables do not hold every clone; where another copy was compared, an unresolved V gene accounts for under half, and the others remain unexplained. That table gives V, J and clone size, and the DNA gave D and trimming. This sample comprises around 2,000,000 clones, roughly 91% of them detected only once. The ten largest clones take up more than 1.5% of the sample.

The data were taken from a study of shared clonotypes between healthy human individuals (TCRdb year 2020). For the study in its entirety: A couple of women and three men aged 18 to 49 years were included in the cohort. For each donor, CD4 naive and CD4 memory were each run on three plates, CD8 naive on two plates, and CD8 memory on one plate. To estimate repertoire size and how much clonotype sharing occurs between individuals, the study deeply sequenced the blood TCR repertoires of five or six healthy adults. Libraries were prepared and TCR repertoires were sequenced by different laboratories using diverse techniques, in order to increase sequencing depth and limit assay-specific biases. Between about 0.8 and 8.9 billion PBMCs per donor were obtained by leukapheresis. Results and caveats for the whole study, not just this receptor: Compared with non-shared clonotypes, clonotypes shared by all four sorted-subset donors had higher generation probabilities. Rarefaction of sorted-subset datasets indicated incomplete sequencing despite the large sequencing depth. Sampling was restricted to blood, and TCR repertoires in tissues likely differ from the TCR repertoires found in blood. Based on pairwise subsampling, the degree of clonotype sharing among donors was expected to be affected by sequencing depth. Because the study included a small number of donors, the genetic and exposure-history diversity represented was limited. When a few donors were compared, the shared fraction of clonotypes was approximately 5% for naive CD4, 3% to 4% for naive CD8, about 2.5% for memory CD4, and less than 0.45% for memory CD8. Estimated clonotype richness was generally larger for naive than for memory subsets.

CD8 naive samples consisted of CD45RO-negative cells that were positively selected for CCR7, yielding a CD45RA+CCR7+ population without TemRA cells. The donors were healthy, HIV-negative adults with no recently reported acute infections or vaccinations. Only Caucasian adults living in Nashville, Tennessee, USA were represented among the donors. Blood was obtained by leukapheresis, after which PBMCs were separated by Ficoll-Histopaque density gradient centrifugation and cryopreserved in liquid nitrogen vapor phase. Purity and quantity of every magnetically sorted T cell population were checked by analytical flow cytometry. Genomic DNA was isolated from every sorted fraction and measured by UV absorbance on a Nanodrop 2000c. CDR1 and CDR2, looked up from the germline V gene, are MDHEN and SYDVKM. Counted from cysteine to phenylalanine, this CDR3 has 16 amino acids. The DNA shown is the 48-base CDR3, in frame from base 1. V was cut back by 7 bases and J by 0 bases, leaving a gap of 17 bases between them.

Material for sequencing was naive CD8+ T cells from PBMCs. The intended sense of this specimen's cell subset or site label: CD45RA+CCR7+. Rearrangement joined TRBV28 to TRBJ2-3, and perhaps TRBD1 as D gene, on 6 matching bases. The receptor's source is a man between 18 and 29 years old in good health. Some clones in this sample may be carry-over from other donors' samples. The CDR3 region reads CASNFQGPTSTDTQYF. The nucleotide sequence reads TGTGCCAGCAATTTTCAGGGGCCCACTAGCACAGATACGCAGTATTTT.